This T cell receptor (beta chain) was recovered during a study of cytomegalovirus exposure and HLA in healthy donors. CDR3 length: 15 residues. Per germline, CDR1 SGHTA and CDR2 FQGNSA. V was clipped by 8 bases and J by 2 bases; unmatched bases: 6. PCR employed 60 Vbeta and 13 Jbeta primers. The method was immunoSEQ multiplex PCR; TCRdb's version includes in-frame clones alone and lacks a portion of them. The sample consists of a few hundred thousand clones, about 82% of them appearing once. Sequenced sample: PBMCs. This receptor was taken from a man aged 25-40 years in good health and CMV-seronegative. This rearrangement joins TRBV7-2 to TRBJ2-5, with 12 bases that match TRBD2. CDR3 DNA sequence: TGTGCCAGCGGATGGACTAGCGGGACTCAAGAGACCCAGTACTTC. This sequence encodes CASGWTSGTQETQYF.